A single count supports the clone carrying this TCR beta chain. What it binds is unknown. Stated time point: neoterminal ileum biopsy at postoperative endoscopy, about 6 months after surgery. These data come from a study of T cell repertoires in ileal Crohn's disease. General study points: Mucosal expansions were suggested to be mainly CD8 T cells.

The method was immunoSEQ multiplex PCR; TCRdb's version includes in-frame clones alone and lacks a portion of them. In the table there are more than 50,000 clones, about 88% of which are singletons. The sequence derives from an adult with Crohn's disease. Sequencing was carried out using ileal tissue.

The CDR3 loop reads CAWSFLDREETQYF. CDR3 DNA: TGTGCCTGGAGTTTCCTGGACAGGGAAGAGACCCAGTACTTC. V usage is TRBV30 and J usage is TRBJ2-5, with 8 bases lining up with TRBD1. V shed 2 bases and J 3 bases; nucleotides not matched to a gene: 5. Germline V gene data show CDR1 as GTSNPN and CDR2 as SVGIG (reference sequence). The CDR3 runs 14 residues.